This TCR beta chain was identified in a study of CD8 T cell repertoires and HIV-1 epitope variants. Study details: Tested: three Gag epitope families, Nef HW9 and YT9. 1M T cells were kept uncultured as a baseline.

Study-level points and caveats: No clonotypes responded to the TAALDMSHF plasma variant; roughly five recognized KF9, one HW9.

On this clone: Its antigen is as yet unknown.

Profiling relied on immunoSEQ multiplex PCR, and the TCRdb table lists in-frame clones only, not all of them. The profile shows around 4,000 clones, roughly two thirds of them singletons. The clonotype originates from a male donor with HIV. What was sequenced was cultured CD8+ T cells derived from PBMCs.

The CDR3 region is CASSQDSRSHNSPLHF. CDR3 in DNA: TGTGCCAGCAGCCAAGATTCGAGGAGCCATAATTCACCCCTCCACTTT. This rearrangement joins TRBV4-2 to TRBJ1-6; no clear D. The CDR3 sequence is 16 residues long. Trimming removed 0 bases at V and 5 bases at J, with 11 bases between. Germline loops: CDR1 LGHNA, CDR2 YNFKEQ.